These 30 T cell receptor beta chains share one sample of origin, sequenced in a study of OX40 agonist ivuxolimab in advanced cancers. The library was built by means of the immunoSEQ multiplex PCR assay. TCRdb obtained this table from immuneACCESS and retained in-frame rearrangements with V and J assigned. These tables miss some clones; where compared with another copy, unresolved V genes account for less than half of the shortfall, and the remainder is unexplained. The sample data list roughly 56,000 clones, and 82% of these were observed just once. The ten top clones hold more than 1.2% of the sample. The sequencing used CD4+ or CD8+ T cells sorted from blood, collected in a trial of the OX40 agonist ivuxolimab. Receptor source: an adult with an advanced solid tumor such as melanoma, head and neck, liver or kidney cancer.

J is TRBJ2-5 and V is TRBV7-8; weak D call: TRBD1 (6 bases). Germline V lookup: CDR1 SGHVS, CDR2 FQNEAQ. CDR3 length equals 15 residues. Trimming took 1 base from V and 14 from J, leaving 23 bases between them. DNA for the CDR3: TGTGCCAGCAGCTTAGGGGCCGGGACACTTCAAGTTATATACTTC. Its translation: CASSLGAGTLQVIYF.

The V gene is TRBV5-1, the J gene TRBJ1-1; D is unclear. Germline loops: CDR1 SGHRS, CDR2 YFSETQ. The CDR3 is made up of 15 amino acids. Trimming pared 4 bases from V and 0 bases from J, leaving 13 bases between. The CDR3 nucleotides read TGCGCCAGCAGCCTCACTTCGGTTATGAACACTGAAGCTTTCTTT. Translation: CASSLTSVMNTEAFF.

This clone was seen more than once but under ten times. V usage is TRBV18 and J usage is TRBJ2-7, with a weak D call TRBD1 (6 bases). V was clipped by 3 bases and J by 5 bases, with 20 bases between them. Germline V CDR1 and CDR2: KGHSH, LQKENI. CDR3 length: 16 residues. The CDR3 DNA sequence: TGTGCCAGCTCACCCTCCGGCGCCCGCAGGGGAGACGAGCAGTACTTC. Its protein is CASSPSGARRGDEQYF.

This chain links TRBV4-1 with TRBJ1-2, with TRBD1 as a possible D gene (5 bases). Germline V gene sequence: CDR1 MGHRA, CDR2 YSYEKL. V gave up 0 bases and J gave up 1 base, with 18 bases separating them. This CDR3 contains 18 residues. The CDR3 protein is CASSQDSWGTVINYGYTF. The DNA of the CDR3 is TGCGCCAGCAGCCAAGATTCCTGGGGCACAGTGATTAACTATGGCTACACCTTC.

About this clone: Compared with germline, one end of the junction differs, possibly owing to a read error. CDR3 sequence reads: CASSLQGYKVFF. The CDR3 nucleotides read TGTGCCAGCAGTTTACAGGGTTATAAGGTCTTTTTT. The V and J genes are TRBV7-2 and TRBJ1-1, with a weak D call TRBD1 (6 bases). Germline assignment: CDR1 SGHTA and CDR2 FQGNSA. This CDR3 is 12 amino acids long.

This sequence joins TRBV27 and TRBJ2-7, with TRBD1 identical over 9 bases. V shed 4 bases, J shed 3 bases, and the junction held 4 bases outside the gene matches. Germline CDR1 and CDR2: MNHEY and SMNVEV (reference sequence). The CDR3 spans 14 residues. The chain's CDR3 is CASSYRDRDYEQYF. CDR3 bases: TGTGCCAGCAGTTACCGGGACAGGGACTACGAGCAGTACTTC.

This rearrangement joins TRBV7-9 to TRBJ1-1; D unresolved. The germline V gene has CDR1 SEHNR and CDR2 FQNEAQ (reference sequence). Deletions cut 2 bases from V and 0 bases from J, with 7 bases between. The CDR3 is made up of 14 amino acids. The CDR3 sequence is CASSLQAMNTEAFF. The CDR3 region has the DNA TGTGCCAGCAGCTTACAGGCCATGAACACTGAAGCTTTCTTT.

The chain has TRBV15 and TRBJ1-6, with D unresolved. This CDR3 spans 18 amino acids. Trimming removed 0 bases at V and 10 bases at J, with 22 bases between. Germline assignment: CDR1 LNHNV and CDR2 YYDKDF (reference sequence). The CDR3 spells CATSRDQTTGGVGSPLHF. Written as DNA, the CDR3 is TGTGCCACCAGCAGAGATCAGACAACGGGCGGCGTAGGATCACCCCTCCACTTT.

This chain joins TRBV19 and TRBJ2-1; 8 nucleotides agree with TRBD1. CDR3 length: 17 amino acids. Looked up from germline, CDR1 is LNHDA and CDR2 is SQIVND (reference sequence). Losses at the gene ends were 6 bases for V and 7 bases for J; bases not matched to a gene: 17. The CDR3 is CASRRAPGQAGPNEQFF. The CDR3 DNA sequence: TGTGCCAGTAGACGAGCGCCGGGACAGGCGGGCCCAAATGAGCAGTTCTTC.

This chain connects TRBV11-3 to TRBJ2-1; 7 nucleotides match TRBD2. CDR3 length: 15 amino acids. V lost 5 bases to trimming and J lost 4 bases; unmatched junction nucleotides: 8. Germline V gene lookup returns CDR1 SGHNT and CDR2 YENEEA. The DNA of the CDR3 is TGTGCCAGCAGCCCGGGGAGGGAGCCTTACAATGAGCAGTTCTTC. Amino acid sequence: CASSPGREPYNEQFF.

The CDR3 sequence is CASSAGIGEKLFF. Here the CDR3 DNA reads TGTGCCAGCAGTGCAGGGATTGGGGAAAAACTGTTTTTT. This chain uses TRBV6-1 with TRBJ1-4, with a weak D call TRBD1 (5 bases). Germline V gene data show CDR1 as MNHNS and CDR2 as SASEGT. The CDR3 spans 13 residues. The V and J ends lost 4 bases and 8 bases respectively, with 11 bases between them.

The chain couples TRBV2 to TRBJ2-7, with 9 bases aligning to TRBD1. The V gene's germline CDR1 is SNHLY and CDR2 FYNNEI. The CDR3 contains 14 residues. V trimming: 7 bases; J trimming: 3 bases; junction bases outside the gene matches: 7. This chain's CDR3 is CASTYRGLGYEQYF. For the CDR3, the DNA is TGTGCCAGCACTTACAGGGGGCTAGGCTACGAGCAGTACTTC.

The genes are TRBV7-8 and TRBJ2-1; D unresolved. Germline assignment: CDR1 SGHVS and CDR2 FQNEAQ. This CDR3 is built from 13 residues. Trimming left V 5 bases short and J 7 bases short, with 12 bases between. This CDR3 reads CASSPLWANEQFF. The CDR3 coding sequence is TGTGCCAGCAGCCCCCTATGGGCTAATGAGCAGTTCTTC.

The CDR3, as DNA: TGCAGTGCTAGTACGCGATACGAGCAGTACTTC. It yields the protein CSASTRYEQYF. The J gene is TRBJ2-7, the V gene TRBV20-1; D unclear. The CDR3 is made up of 11 amino acids. V gave up 3 bases and J gave up 4 bases, with 7 bases separating them. Germline V gives CDR1 DFQATT, CDR2 SNEGSKA (reference sequence).

Notes on this clone: Additional DNA sequences in this sample encode the identical CDR3. The chain joins TRBV5-1 to TRBJ1-5, with D possibly being TRBD1 (6 bases). The germline V and J ends were trimmed by 0 bases and 2 bases, with 12 bases remaining between them. CDR3 length: 16 amino acids. Germline values: CDR1 SGHRS, CDR2 YFSETQ. The CDR3 is CASSLGTGYGNQPQHF. The CDR3 DNA sequence: TGCGCCAGCAGCTTGGGTACAGGGTATGGCAATCAGCCCCAGCATTTT.

The chain carries TRBV11-2 and TRBJ2-2; 12 nucleotides line up with TRBD2. The CDR3 is 18 residues long. The junction had 8 bases not matched to a gene; V was cut back by 5 bases and J by 1 base. The germline CDR1 and CDR2 sequences are SGHAT and FQNNGV. The CDR3 sequence is CASSLWTSGARNTGELFF. The DNA for the CDR3 is TGTGCCAGCAGCCTCTGGACTAGCGGGGCCAGGAACACCGGGGAGCTGTTTTTT.

The chain couples TRBV7-8 to TRBJ1-3, with 10 bases that match TRBD1. With 5 bases clipped from V and 2 bases from J, the junction kept 6 bases outside the gene matches. From germline, CDR1 is SGHVS and CDR2 FQNEAQ. The CDR3 is made up of 16 amino acids. Here the CDR3 reads CASSRQGAQAGNTIYF. The CDR3 DNA follows: TGTGCCAGCAGCAGACAGGGGGCGCAAGCTGGAAACACCATATATTTT.

The chain uses TRBV4-2 and TRBJ2-1; 11 nucleotides line up with TRBD1. The V and J ends lost 0 bases and 9 bases, in that order; junction bases with no gene match: 7. CDR1 is LGHNA, CDR2 YNFKEQ, per germline. The CDR3 length is 16 residues. This CDR3 is CASSQDWTGGFIEQFF. Written as DNA, the CDR3 is TGTGCCAGCAGCCAAGATTGGACAGGGGGCTTTATTGAGCAGTTCTTC.

The chain recombines TRBV5-6 with TRBJ2-5; D is ambiguous. Trimming cost V 1 base and J 5 bases, with 12 bases left between them. This CDR3 is built from 14 residues. Germline V lookup: CDR1 SGHDT, CDR2 YYEEEE. The CDR3 spells CASSLLGRRETQYF. The CDR3 DNA follows: TGTGCCAGCAGCTTGTTAGGGCGGCGGGAGACCCAGTACTTC.

By frequency in the sample, this clone is medium-sized. The chain recombines TRBV28 with TRBJ1-4, with 7 bases that match TRBD1. This CDR3 is 15 amino acids long. CDR1 is MDHEN and CDR2 is SYDVKM in the germline V gene. Trimming took 5 bases from V and 5 from J; bases not matched to a gene: 8. In DNA form, the CDR3 reads TGTGCCAGCAGTACTCGACAGGGCCTAAATGAAAAACTGTTTTTT. Its protein is CASSTRQGLNEKLFF.

V is TRBV2 and J is TRBJ1-3, with D perhaps matching TRBD1 (6 bases). The germline V and J ends were trimmed by 5 bases and 9 bases, with 14 bases remaining between them. The CDR3 spans 13 residues. Per the germline V gene, CDR1 is SNHLY and CDR2 is FYNNEI. CDR3 loop: CASSQGQLFTIYF. The CDR3 nucleotides read TGTGCCAGCAGTCAAGGACAGTTATTCACCATATATTTT.

The chain links TRBV11-2 to TRBJ2-1, with 7 bases lining up with TRBD2. Germline loops: CDR1 SGHAT, CDR2 FQNNGV. The trim removed 3 bases at V and 3 bases at J, leaving 5 bases unmatched. The CDR3 has 15 amino acids. Here the CDR3 reads CASSLTGGLYNEQFF. CDR3 bases: TGTGCCAGCAGCTTGACGGGGGGACTCTACAATGAGCAGTTCTTC.

The chain links TRBV10-3 to TRBJ1-2; perhaps TRBD1 as D (5 bases). Germline V gives CDR1 ENHRY, CDR2 SYGVKD. V dropped 8 bases and J dropped 5 bases, with 15 bases sitting between them. This CDR3 contains 13 residues. Here the CDR3 reads CAIDPTGLYGYTF. The CDR3, as DNA: TGTGCCATCGACCCCACAGGACTGTATGGCTACACCTTC.

V is TRBV6-5 and J is TRBJ2-5; the D gene is possibly TRBD2 (6 bases). V was pared by 4 bases and J by 2 bases, with 11 bases between. Germline lookup yields CDR1 MNHEY and CDR2 SVGAGI. This CDR3 comprises 14 residues. The DNA of the CDR3 is TGTGCCAGCAGTTCAGGTCGGGGGCAAGAGACCCAGTACTTC. Translating it yields CASSSGRGQETQYF.

This clone was counted between two and nine times. The V gene is TRBV6-1, the J gene TRBJ2-1; D may be TRBD1 (6 bases). Germline assignment: CDR1 MNHNS and CDR2 SASEGT. The CDR3 loop spans 14 amino acids. Trimming left V 0 bases short and J 6 bases short, with 9 bases between. The CDR3 DNA reads TGTGCCAGCAGTGAAGCGCCCAGGGGCAATGAGCAGTTCTTC. Residues: CASSEAPRGNEQFF.

The chain is built from TRBV18 and TRBJ2-7, with D tentatively TRBD1 (6 bases). V was shortened by 8 bases and J by 0 bases, with 11 bases between the two germline ends. CDR1 is KGHSH, CDR2 LQKENI, per germline. The CDR3 runs to 13 residues. In DNA form, the CDR3 reads TGTGCCAGCACTGGGGACAACTCCTACGAGCAGTACTTC. The encoded protein is CASTGDNSYEQYF.

This sequence joins TRBV19 and TRBJ1-3, with a tentative D call TRBD1 (6 bases). Trimming removed 9 bases at V and 0 bases at J, with 15 bases between. Germline CDR1 LNHDA, CDR2 SQIVND (reference sequence). The CDR3 consists of 15 residues. The CDR3 sequence is CASAFRGASGNTIYF. For the CDR3, the DNA is TGTGCCAGCGCTTTCAGGGGTGCCTCTGGAAACACCATATATTTT. Based on the CDR3 plus reference TRBV19 and TRBJ1-3, the full variable domain is DGGITQSPKYLFRKEGQNVTLSCEQNLNHDAMYWYRQDPGQGLRLIYYSQIVNDFQKGDIAEGYSVSREKKESFPLTVTSAQKNPTAFYLCASAFRGASGNTIYFGEGSWLTVV.

The rearrangement links TRBV27 to TRBJ2-5; 8 bases align to TRBD1. The ends lost 5 bases at V and 1 base at J; junction bases unmatched: 9. The germline gives CDR1 MNHEY, CDR2 SMNVEV (reference sequence). There are 16 residues in the CDR3. For the CDR3, the DNA is TGTGCCAGCAGTGCAGGGACAGGATATCTCCAAGAGACCCAGTACTTC. Amino acid sequence: CASSAGTGYLQETQYF.

The rearrangement uses TRBV11-3 and TRBJ2-1; 7 nucleotides agree with TRBD2. V lost 1 base and J lost 0; bases outside the gene matches: 12. The CDR3 has 19 residues. The germline CDR1 and CDR2 sequences are SGHNT and YENEEA. The CDR3 sequence: CASSLVSGLPLSSYNEQFF. The CDR3 DNA sequence: TGTGCCAGCAGCTTAGTATCGGGACTACCACTCAGCTCCTACAATGAGCAGTTCTTC.

J is TRBJ2-1 and V is TRBV7-9; 7 bases match TRBD1. V gave up 5 bases and J gave up 2 bases; unmatched junction bases: 6. CDR3 size: 15 residues. The germline V gene has CDR1 SEHNR and CDR2 FQNEAQ (reference sequence). CDR3 coding DNA: TGTGCCAGCAGCCCAGGGGACAGCCCCTACAATGAGCAGTTCTTC. It translates to CASSPGDSPYNEQFF.